These T cell receptor beta chains were read from a single sample in a study of blood T cell repertoires in COVID-19. Generated by immunoSEQ multiplex PCR, the TCRdb table keeps only in-frame clones and is missing some. The table has 300,000 or so clones, roughly 86% seen once. The specimen sequenced was PBMCs or T cells enriched from blood (not recorded which). The source is a woman aged 45-65 years who had been exposed to COVID-19. Both conserved end residues are part of each CDR3. Each record gives: clone size, D gene, J gene, V gene, CDR3 DNA, CDR3 protein. The D gene is left open where the match is weak. Rows may omit the clone size; those that give it use once, few, many or a size class.

NA TRBD1 TRBJ2-7 TRBV6-5 TGTGCCAGCAGATTACGAAGACAGGGCTACGAGCAGTACTTC CASRLRRQGYEQYF
NA TRBD2 TRBJ2-1 TRBV5-1 TGCGCCAGCAGCTGGGCTAGCGGGGGGGATGAGCAGTTCTTC CASSWASGGDEQFF
NA NA TRBJ1-5 TRBV27 TGTGCCAGCAGCACAACCTCCAATCAGCCCCAGCATTTT CASSTTSNQPQHF
NA NA TRBJ1-2 TRBV5-5 TGTGCCAGCAGCACGGAGCAGGGGTCCTATGGCTACACCTTC CASSTEQGSYGYTF
NA TRBD1 TRBJ1-6 TRBV28 TGTGCCAGCAGTTTCACCGGGACAGGGGGCGCAGGGTCGGACTTT CASSFTGTGGAGSDF
NA NA TRBJ2-5 TRBV11-1 TGTGCCAGCAGCCATGGGCGCCAAGAGACCCAGTACTTC CASSHGRQETQYF
once TRBD2 TRBJ2-3 TRBV5-4 TGTGCCAGCAGCCAAGGGGGCGGGGGGGCAACAGATACGCAGTATTTT CASSQGGGGATDTQYF
NA NA TRBJ1-2 TRBV28 TGTGCCAGCAGTTTACAGGGTTTGGGTCTTGGCTACACCTTC CASSLQGLGLGYTF
NA NA TRBJ2-4 TRBV21-1 TGTGCCAGCAGCAAAGAACCTAGCGGGGGGGCCGGGCAATCTACAAACATTCAGTACTTC CASSKEPSGGAGQSTNIQYF
NA TRBD1 TRBJ1-6 TRBV10-3 TGTGCCATCAGGGCCGGGACAGGTAATAATTCACCCCTCCACTTT CAIRAGTGNNSPLHF
NA NA TRBJ2-7 TRBV28 TGTGCCAGCAGTCTCACAGGGACCGAGCAGTACTTC CASSLTGTEQYF
NA TRBD1 TRBJ2-6 TRBV5-1 TGCGCCAGCAGCTTGGAAGGGACAGGGGAAGGATCTGGGGCCAACGTCCTGACTTTC CASSLEGTGEGSGANVLTF
NA NA TRBJ2-7 TRBV10-3 TGTGCCATCAGTGAGTCTGGAGCCGCGTTTTTCGAGCAGTACTTC CAISESGAAFFEQYF
once NA TRBJ1-2 TRBV3-1/TRBV3-2 TGTGCCAGCAGCCAAGATTGGGGGGGCAGGGGCTACACCTTC CASSQDWGGRGYTF
once NA TRBJ1-1 TRBV5-4 TGTGCCAGCAGCCCGCAGGGCGTGGCTAGAAACACTGAAGCTTTCTTT CASSPQGVARNTEAFF
NA NA TRBJ1-1 TRBV2 TGTGCCAGCAAAGCTCAAAAAGTCAACACTGAAGCTTTCTTT CASKAQKVNTEAFF
NA NA TRBJ1-5 TRBV28 TGTGCCAGTAACGGCGTCAGGTCCTATCAGCCCCAGCATTTT CASNGVRSYQPQHF
NA NA TRBJ1-4 TRBV2 TGTGCCAGCAGGCTACGAAGAGTTGCAACTAATGAAAAACTGTTTTTT CASRLRRVATNEKLFF
few TRBD1 TRBJ1-2 TRBV11-1 TGTGCCAGCAGTCTACTGGGCCAGGGGGATGGCTACACCTTC CASSLLGQGDGYTF
NA NA TRBJ2-7 TRBV5-1 TGCGCCAGCAGCAAAGACAGCTACGAGCAGTACTTC CASSKDSYEQYF
NA TRBD1 TRBJ2-7 TRBV18 TGTGCCAGCTCACCAGCGACAGGGGATTACGAGCAGTACTTC CASSPATGDYEQYF
NA TRBD2 TRBJ2-7 TRBV27 TGTGCCAGCAGTTTAATAGCGGGGGGCTACGAGCAGTACTTC CASSLIAGGYEQYF
NA NA TRBJ1-2 TRBV2 TGTGCCAGCAGGCAAGGGAGCTATGGCTACACCTTC CASRQGSYGYTF
NA TRBD1 TRBJ2-3 TRBV4-1 TGCGCCAGCAGCCACCAGGGGGCAGATACGCAGTATTTT CASSHQGADTQYF
NA NA TRBJ2-2 TRBV19 TGTGCCAGTATTTCTGCCGCAGTCACCGGGGAGCTGTTTTTT CASISAAVTGELFF
few NA TRBJ2-2 TRBV19 TGTGCCAGTAGCACACAGGGTAGCGCCGGGGAGCTGTTTTTT CASSTQGSAGELFF
NA NA TRBJ2-3 TRBV7-9 TGTGCCAGCAGCTTACGGGTTAGCACAGATACGCAGTATTTT CASSLRVSTDTQYF
NA TRBD1 TRBJ1-2 TRBV6-1 TGTGCCAGCAGTGTGGTACAGGGGGTTTCGAACTATGGCTACACCTTC CASSVVQGVSNYGYTF
NA TRBD2 TRBJ2-3 TRBV27 TGTGCCAGCAGCTGGGGGACTAGCGGGGGAAGTACGCAGTATTTT CASSWGTSGGSTQYF
once NA TRBJ1-4 TRBV19 TGTGCCAGTAGTATCTACTGGACAGACGAAAAACTGTTTTTT CASSIYWTDEKLFF
NA TRBD2 TRBJ2-2 TRBV5-4 TGTGCCAGCAGCTTGACTAGCGGACTGACCGGGGAGCTGTTTTTT CASSLTSGLTGELFF
NA NA TRBJ1-5 TRBV3-1/TRBV3-2 TGTGCCAGCAGCCAAAATTTCGGGTCGAACAATCAGCCCCAGCATTTT CASSQNFGSNNQPQHF
NA TRBD2 TRBJ2-7 TRBV7-9 TGTGCCAGCAGCTTAGAGCGAGGGGAGGGGAGCGGGGGGTTATACGAGCAGTACTTC CASSLERGEGSGGLYEQYF
NA NA TRBJ2-5 TRBV24-1 TGTGCCACCAGTGACCGTGGACAGACCCAAGAGACCCAGTACTTC CATSDRGQTQETQYF
NA NA TRBJ1-5 TRBV5-1 TGCGCCAGCAGCTTGGCCCCGGGGATGGGTAATCAGCCCCAGCATTTT CASSLAPGMGNQPQHF